This is a list of T cell receptor beta chains from one sample in a study of shared clonotypes between healthy human individuals. Libraries were prepared by immunoSEQ multiplex PCR; TCRdb keeps only in-frame clonotypes and omits some of them. In the table there are roughly 490,000 clones, about three quarters of which are singletons. Specimen: PBMCs. The source is a woman aged 40 to 49 in good health. Some clones in this sample may be carry-over from other donors' samples. Each CDR3 is given with its conserved first and last residue. The D gene is left open where the match is weak. Size values are once, few and many counts, or a class for expanded clones, and some rows have none.

v_gene	j_gene	abundance	d_gene	len	CDR3aa	CDR3nt
TRBV5-6	TRBJ2-2	few	-	15	CASSTRTANTGELFF	TGTGCCAGCAGCACCAGGACTGCGAACACCGGGGAGCTGTTTTTT
TRBV30	TRBJ1-1	many	TRBD1	14	CAWSRDRMNTEAFF	TGTGCCTGGAGCCGGGACAGGATGAACACTGAAGCTTTCTTT
TRBV19	TRBJ2-1	-	TRBD2	15	CASRSLAGDYNEQFF	TGTGCCAGTAGGTCTTTAGCGGGAGACTACAATGAGCAGTTCTTC
TRBV10-2	TRBJ2-7	many	TRBD2	13	CASTSGSSYEQYF	TGCGCCAGCACGAGCGGGAGCTCCTACGAGCAGTACTTC
TRBV5-1	TRBJ2-7	-	-	14	CASSNPGAYYEQYF	TGCGCCAGCAGCAACCCGGGAGCATATTACGAGCAGTACTTC
TRBV27	TRBJ2-7	-	-	15	CASSPMGVGGYEQYF	TGTGCCAGCAGTCCCATGGGTGTAGGGGGCTACGAGCAGTACTTC
TRBV4-3	TRBJ1-2	-	-	14	CASSLAAQDYGYTF	TGCGCCAGCAGCCTCGCGGCGCAGGACTATGGCTACACCTTC
TRBV19	TRBJ1-1	-	-	13	CASSKDSNTEAFF	TGTGCCAGTAGTAAGGACAGTAACACTGAAGCTTTCTTT
TRBV28	TRBJ2-7	-	-	14	CASSLARKTYEQYF	TGTGCCAGCAGTTTGGCCAGGAAAACCTACGAGCAGTACTTC
TRBV27	TRBJ1-4	-	-	15	CASSSPTGRNEKLFF	TGTGCCAGCAGTTCTCCGACAGGTCGTAATGAAAAACTGTTTTTT
TRBV5-4	TRBJ2-1	-	TRBD1	15	CASSFTQLTGGEQFF	TGTGCCAGCAGCTTCACCCAGCTTACAGGGGGTGAGCAGTTCTTC
TRBV30	TRBJ2-3	-	-	14	CAWSVRGGTDTQYF	TGTGCCTGGAGTGTACGAGGGGGAACAGATACGCAGTATTTT
TRBV7-9	TRBJ2-7	few	-	17	CASRPGGEGGQPYEQYF	TGTGCCAGCAGGCCAGGGGGGGAAGGCGGACAACCCTACGAGCAGTACTTC
TRBV5-5	TRBJ1-5	once	-	14	CASSLAGSNQPQHF	TGTGCCAGCAGCTTGGCAGGTAGCAATCAGCCCCAGCATTTT